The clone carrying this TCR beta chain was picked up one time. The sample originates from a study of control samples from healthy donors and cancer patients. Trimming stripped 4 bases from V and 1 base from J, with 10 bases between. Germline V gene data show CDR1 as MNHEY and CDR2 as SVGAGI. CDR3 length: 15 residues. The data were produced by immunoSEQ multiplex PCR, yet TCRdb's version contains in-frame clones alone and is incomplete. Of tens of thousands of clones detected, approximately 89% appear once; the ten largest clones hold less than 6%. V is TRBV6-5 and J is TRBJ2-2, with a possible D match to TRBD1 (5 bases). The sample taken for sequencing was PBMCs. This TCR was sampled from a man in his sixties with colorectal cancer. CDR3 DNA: TGTGCCAGCAGTTCACCCGGACAGAACACCGGGGAGCTGTTTTTT. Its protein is CASSSPGQNTGELFF.